Here is one T cell receptor beta chain with its context. The junction does not match germline at one end; this may be a read error. These data originate in a study of tumor-infiltrating lymphocytes in primary liver carcinoma. Per the germline V gene, CDR1 is SGHAT and CDR2 is FQNNGV. CDR3 length: 12 residues. Total RNA (roughly 530 ng) served as template for TCR beta cDNA synthesis primed by a constant-region primer. Libraries covering TCR beta were generated through three nested multiplex PCR rounds (using a slightly modified ARM-PCR). Rounds one and two of PCR, each of about 10 cycles, were primed with TRBV1-TRBV30 forward primers and a C-beta reverse primer. TCRdb passed the multiplex PCR reads through MiXCR, listing each CDR3 protein once. The repertoire holds approximately 330,000 distinct CDR3 sequences, 65% seen once, with about 6% in the top ten. Germline DNA was also extracted, and blood RNA was taken from unsorted whole blood.

Sequencing was done on a sample of peripheral blood. The receptor comes from a man aged 35 to 55 with primary liver carcinoma and hepatitis B virus infection. The chain couples TRBV11-2 to TRBJ2-2, with no clear D. CDR3 loop: CVSSPSHGELFF. The CDR3 coding sequence is TGTGTCAGCAGCCCGTCGCACGGGGAGCTGTTTTTT.